This T cell receptor (beta chain) was captured in a study of blood T cell repertoires in COVID-19. Across the whole study: Samples taken during acute and convalescent COVID-19 were collected in the United States, Italy and Spain. The cDNA or gDNA used as material had been derived from T cells, B-cell-depleted T cells, or PBMCs.

Deletions cut 3 bases from V and 5 bases from J, with 11 bases between. The CDR3 has 14 amino acids. Germline lookup yields CDR1 SNHLY and CDR2 FYNNEI. Under the authors' procedure: Quantification of nucleated cells was approximated via reference gene primer amplification. Method: immunoSEQ multiplex PCR; TCRdb's copy keeps in-frame clones and lacks some. The DNA gave D and trimming, while V, J and clone size come from that table. The profile shows around 160,000 clones, around 82% of them singletons. The sequenced material came from peripheral blood. The rearrangement uses TRBV2 and TRBJ1-3; a weak D match, TRBD1 (5 bases). The receptor was derived from a human donor with acute or convalescent COVID-19. The donor label of this sample is uncertain. The CDR3 spells CASSDRAARNTIYF. The CDR3, as DNA: TGTGCCAGCAGTGACAGGGCGGCAAGAAACACCATATATTTT.